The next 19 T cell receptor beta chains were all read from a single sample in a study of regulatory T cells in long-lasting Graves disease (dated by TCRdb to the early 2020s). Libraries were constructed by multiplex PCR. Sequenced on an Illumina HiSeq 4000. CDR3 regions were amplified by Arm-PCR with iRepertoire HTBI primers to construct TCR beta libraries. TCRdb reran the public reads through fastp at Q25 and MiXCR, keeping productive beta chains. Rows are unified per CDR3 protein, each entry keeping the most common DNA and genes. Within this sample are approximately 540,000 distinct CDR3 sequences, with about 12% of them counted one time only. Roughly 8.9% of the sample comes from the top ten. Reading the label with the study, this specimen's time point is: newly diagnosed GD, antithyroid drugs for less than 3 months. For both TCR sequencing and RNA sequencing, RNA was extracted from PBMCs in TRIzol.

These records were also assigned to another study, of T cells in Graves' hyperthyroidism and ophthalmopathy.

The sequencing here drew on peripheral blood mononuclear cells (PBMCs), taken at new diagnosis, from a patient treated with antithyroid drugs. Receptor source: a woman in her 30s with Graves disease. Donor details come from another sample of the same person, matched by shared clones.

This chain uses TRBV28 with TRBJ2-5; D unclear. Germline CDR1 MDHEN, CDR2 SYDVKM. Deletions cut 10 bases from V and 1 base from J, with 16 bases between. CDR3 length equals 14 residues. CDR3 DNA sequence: TGTGCCACCTCCTTAAGAGATGGCCAAGAGACCCAGTACTTC. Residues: CATSLRDGQETQYF.

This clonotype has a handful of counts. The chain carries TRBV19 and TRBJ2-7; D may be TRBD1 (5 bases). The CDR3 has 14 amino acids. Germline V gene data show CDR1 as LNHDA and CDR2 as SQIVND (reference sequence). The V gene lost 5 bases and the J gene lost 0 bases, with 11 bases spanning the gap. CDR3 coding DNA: TGTGCCAGTAGTCACGGAAGGGGCTCCTACGAGCAGTACTTC. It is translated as CASSHGRGSYEQYF.

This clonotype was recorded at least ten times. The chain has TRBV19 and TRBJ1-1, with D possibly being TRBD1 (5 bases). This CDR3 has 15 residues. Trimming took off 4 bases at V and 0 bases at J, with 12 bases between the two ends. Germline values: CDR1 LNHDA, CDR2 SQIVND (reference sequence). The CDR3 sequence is CASSSQPGLNTEAFF. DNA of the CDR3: TGTGCCAGTAGTAGCCAGCCGGGACTGAACACTGAAGCTTTCTTT. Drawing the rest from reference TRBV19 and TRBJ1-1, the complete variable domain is DGGITQSPKYLFRKEGQNVTLSCEQNLNHDAMYWYRQDPGQGLRLIYYSQIVNDFQKGDIAEGYSVSREKKESFPLTVTSAQKNPTAFYLCASSSQPGLNTEAFFGQGTRLTVV.

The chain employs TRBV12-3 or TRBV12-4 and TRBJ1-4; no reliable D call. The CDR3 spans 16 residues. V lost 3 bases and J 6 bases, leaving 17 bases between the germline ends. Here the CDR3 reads CASSFDEGRKDEKLFF. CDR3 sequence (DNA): TGTGCCAGCAGTTTTGACGAAGGCCGGAAAGATGAAAAACTGTTTTTT.

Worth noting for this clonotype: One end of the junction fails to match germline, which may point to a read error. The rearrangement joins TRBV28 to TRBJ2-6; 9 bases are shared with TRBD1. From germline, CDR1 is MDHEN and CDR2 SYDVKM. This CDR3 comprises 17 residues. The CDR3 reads CANSWGQGRPGANVLTF. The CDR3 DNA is TGTGCCAACAGTTGGGGACAGGGTCGGCCTGGGGCCAACGTCCTGACTTTC.

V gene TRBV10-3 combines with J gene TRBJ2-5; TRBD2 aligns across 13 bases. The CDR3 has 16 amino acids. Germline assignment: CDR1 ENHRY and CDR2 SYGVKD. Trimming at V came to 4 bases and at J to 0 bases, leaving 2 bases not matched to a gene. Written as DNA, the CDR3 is TGTGCCATCAGTGGGGGGACTAGCGGGAACCAAGAGACCCAGTACTTC. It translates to CAISGGTSGNQETQYF.

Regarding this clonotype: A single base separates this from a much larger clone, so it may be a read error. The DNA of the CDR3 is TGTGCCAGCAGCCTCCATCCCGGGGAGCTGTTTTTT. It specifies CASSLHPGELFF. V gene TRBV13 combines with J gene TRBJ2-2, with unresolved D. Germline-derived CDR1 and CDR2 are PRHDT and FYEKMQ (reference sequence). CDR3 length equals 12 residues. Trimming took off 5 bases at V and 6 bases at J, with 7 bases between the two ends.

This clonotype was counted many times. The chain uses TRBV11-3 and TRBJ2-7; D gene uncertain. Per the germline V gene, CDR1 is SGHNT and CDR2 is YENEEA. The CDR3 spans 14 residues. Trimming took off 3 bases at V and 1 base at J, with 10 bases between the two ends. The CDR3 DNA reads TGTGCCAGCAGCTTTGGTCTGGGATCCTACGAGCAGTACTTC. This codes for CASSFGLGSYEQYF. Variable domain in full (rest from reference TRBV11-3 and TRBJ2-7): EAGVVQSPRYKIIEKKQPVAFWCNPISGHNTLYWYLQNLGQGPELLIRYENEEAVDDSQLPKDRFSAERLKGVDSTLKIQPAELGDSAVYLCASSFGLGSYEQYFGPGTRLTVT.

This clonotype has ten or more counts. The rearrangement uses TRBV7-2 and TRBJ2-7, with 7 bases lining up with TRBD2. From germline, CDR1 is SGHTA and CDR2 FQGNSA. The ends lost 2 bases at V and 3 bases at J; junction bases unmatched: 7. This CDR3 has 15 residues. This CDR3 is CASSLKTSAYYEQYF. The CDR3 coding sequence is TGTGCCAGCAGCTTAAAAACTAGCGCATACTACGAGCAGTACTTC. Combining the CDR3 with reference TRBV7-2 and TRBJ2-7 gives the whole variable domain GAGVSQSPSNKVTEKGKDVELRCDPISGHTALYWYRQSLGQGLEFLIYFQGNSAPDKSGLPSDRFSAERTGGSVSTLTIQRTQQEDSAVYLCASSLKTSAYYEQYFGPGTRLTVT.

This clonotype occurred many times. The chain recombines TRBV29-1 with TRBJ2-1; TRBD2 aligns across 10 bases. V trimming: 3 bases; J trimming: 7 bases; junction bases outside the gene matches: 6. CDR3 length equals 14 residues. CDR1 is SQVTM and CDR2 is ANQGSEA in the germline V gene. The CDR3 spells CSVDQLAGLNEQFF. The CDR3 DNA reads TGCAGCGTTGACCAACTAGCGGGATTAAATGAGCAGTTCTTC.

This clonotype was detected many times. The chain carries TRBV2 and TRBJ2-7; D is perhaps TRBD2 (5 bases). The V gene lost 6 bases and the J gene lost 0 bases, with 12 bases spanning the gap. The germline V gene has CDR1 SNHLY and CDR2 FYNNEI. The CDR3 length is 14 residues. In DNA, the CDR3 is TGTGCCAGCAGGAGGACTGCTAGCTCCTACGAGCAGTACTTC. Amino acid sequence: CASRRTASSYEQYF.

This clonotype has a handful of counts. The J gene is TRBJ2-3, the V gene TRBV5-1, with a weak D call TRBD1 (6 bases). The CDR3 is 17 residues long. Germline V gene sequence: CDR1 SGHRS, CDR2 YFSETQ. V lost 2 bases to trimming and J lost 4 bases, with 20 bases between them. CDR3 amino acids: CASSLGKGTWRPDTQYF. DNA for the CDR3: TGCGCCAGCAGCTTAGGAAAGGGGACATGGAGACCAGATACGCAGTATTTT.

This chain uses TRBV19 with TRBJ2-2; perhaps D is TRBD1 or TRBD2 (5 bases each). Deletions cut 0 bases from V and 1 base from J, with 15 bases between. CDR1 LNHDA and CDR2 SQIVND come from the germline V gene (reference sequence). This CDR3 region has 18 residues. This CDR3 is CASSIDWPRDGNTGELFF. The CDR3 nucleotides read TGTGCCAGTAGTATAGATTGGCCCCGGGACGGGAACACCGGGGAGCTGTTTTTT.

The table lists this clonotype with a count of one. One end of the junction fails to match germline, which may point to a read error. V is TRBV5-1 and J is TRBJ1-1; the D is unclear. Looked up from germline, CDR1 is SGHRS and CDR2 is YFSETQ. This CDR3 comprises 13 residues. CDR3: CASRGRLNTGAFF. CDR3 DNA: TGCGCCAGCAGGGGCCGGTTGAACACTGGAGCTTTCTTT.

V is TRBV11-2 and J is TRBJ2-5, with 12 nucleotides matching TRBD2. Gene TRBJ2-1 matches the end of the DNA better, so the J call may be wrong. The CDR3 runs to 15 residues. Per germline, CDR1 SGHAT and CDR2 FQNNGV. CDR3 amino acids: CASLLTSGSGGEQFF. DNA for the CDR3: TGTGCCAGCCTGCTGACTAGCGGGAGTGGGGGTGAGCAGTTCTTC.

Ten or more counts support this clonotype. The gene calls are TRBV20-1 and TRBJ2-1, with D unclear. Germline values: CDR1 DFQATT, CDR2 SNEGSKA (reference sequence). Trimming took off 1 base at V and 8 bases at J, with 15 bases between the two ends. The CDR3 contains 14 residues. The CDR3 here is CSARGGFSGDEQFF. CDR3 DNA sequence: TGCAGTGCTAGAGGCGGATTCTCTGGAGATGAGCAGTTCTTC.

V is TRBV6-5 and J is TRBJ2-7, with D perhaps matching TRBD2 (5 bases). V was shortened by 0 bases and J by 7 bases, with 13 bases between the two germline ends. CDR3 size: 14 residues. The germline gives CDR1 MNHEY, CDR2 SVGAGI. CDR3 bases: TGTGCCAGCAGTTACTCCCTGATAACGGGGGAGCAGTACTTC. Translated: CASSYSLITGEQYF.

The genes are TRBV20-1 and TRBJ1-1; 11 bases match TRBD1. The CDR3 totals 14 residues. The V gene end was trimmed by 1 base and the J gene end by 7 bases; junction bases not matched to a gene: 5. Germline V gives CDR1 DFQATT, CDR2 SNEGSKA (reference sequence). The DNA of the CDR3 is TGCAGTGCTAGAGGGACAGGGGGCAGCGGTGAAGCTTTCTTT. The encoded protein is CSARGTGGSGEAFF.

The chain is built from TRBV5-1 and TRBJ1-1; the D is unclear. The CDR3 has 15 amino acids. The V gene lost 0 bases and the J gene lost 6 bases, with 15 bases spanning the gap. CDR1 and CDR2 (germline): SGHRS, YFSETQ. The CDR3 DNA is TGCGCCAGCAGCTTGGACGGGAACCCTAGTTCTGAAGCTTTCTTT. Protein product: CASSLDGNPSSEAFF.